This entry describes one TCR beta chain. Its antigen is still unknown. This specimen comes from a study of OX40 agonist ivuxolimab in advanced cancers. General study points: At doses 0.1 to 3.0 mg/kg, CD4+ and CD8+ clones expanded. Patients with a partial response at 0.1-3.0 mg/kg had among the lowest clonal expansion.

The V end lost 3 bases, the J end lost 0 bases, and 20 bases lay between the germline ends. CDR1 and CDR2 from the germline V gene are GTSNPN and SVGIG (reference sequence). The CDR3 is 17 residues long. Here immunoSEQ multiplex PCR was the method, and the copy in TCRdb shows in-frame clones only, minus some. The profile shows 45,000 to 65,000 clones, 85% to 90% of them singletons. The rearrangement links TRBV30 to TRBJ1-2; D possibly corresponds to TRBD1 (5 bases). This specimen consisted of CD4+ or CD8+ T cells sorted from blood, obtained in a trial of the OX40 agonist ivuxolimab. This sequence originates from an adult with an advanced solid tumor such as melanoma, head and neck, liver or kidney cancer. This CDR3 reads CAWRVLGRAPTNYGYTF. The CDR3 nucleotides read TGTGCCTGGAGAGTCCTGGGCAGGGCCCCTACTAACTATGGCTACACCTTC.